Listed below are T cell receptor beta chains from one sample, sequenced in a study of blood T cell repertoires in COVID-19. Profiled with immunoSEQ multiplex PCR; TCRdb holds only in-frame clones, not every one. The sample shows tens of thousands of clones, about nine tenths of them seen only once. The sample taken for sequencing was peripheral blood. All receptors come from a man aged 55 to 70 with acute or convalescent COVID-19. Both conserved end residues are part of each CDR3. A D gene is named only where the DNA matches it firmly. Size is omitted from some rows. Given values are once, few, many or a class for expanded clones.

j_gene | abundance | v_gene | d_gene | CDR3nt | CDR3aa
TRBJ2-6 | - | TRBV18 | - | TGTGCCAGCTCACCACTACAGGGTGGGGCCAACGTCCTGACTTTC | CASSPLQGGANVLTF
TRBJ1-2 | - | TRBV14 | - | TGTGCCAGCAGCCAAGATGGTCAGGGGTATGGCTACACCTTC | CASSQDGQGYGYTF
TRBJ1-1 | - | TRBV5-1 | - | TGCGCCAGCAGCTTGGTGGGGACTGTAAGCGGAGCTGGCACTGAAGCTTTCTTT | CASSLVGTVSGAGTEAFF
TRBJ1-5 | - | TRBV5-5 | TRBD1 | TGTGCCAGCAGCTTACAGGGGGCAGCCTGGGACGCCCAGCATTTT | CASSLQGAAWDAQHF
TRBJ1-1 | - | TRBV6-6 | - | TGTGCCAGCAAAATATCGAACACTGAAGCTTTCTTT | CASKISNTEAFF
TRBJ1-1 | - | TRBV6-1 | - | TGTGCCAGCAGTGAAACGCGTGAAGCTTTCTTT | CASSETREAFF
TRBJ1-1 | - | TRBV9 | TRBD1 | TGTGCCAGCAGCGTAATAACCGGGACAGGGGTTTCTCACACTGAAGCTTTCTTT | CASSVITGTGVSHTEAFF
TRBJ2-7 | - | TRBV19 | TRBD1 | TGTGCCAGTAGTAACCCCCGAACGGGACAGACCTACGAGCAGTACTTC | CASSNPRTGQTYEQYF
TRBJ2-5 | - | TRBV6-6 | TRBD1 | TGTGCCAGCAGTTCTCGGACACAGGGGGCCTTCAAGACCCAGTACTTC | CASSSRTQGAFKTQYF
TRBJ1-1 | - | TRBV10-3 | - | TGTGCCATCAGCCTATCATCTGGAGGGGTTATGGAAGCTTTCTTT | CAISLSSGGVMEAFF
TRBJ1-5 | once | TRBV29-1 | - | TGCAGCGTTGTTGTGGGAGGCAATCAGCCCCAGCATTTT | CSVVVGGNQPQHF
TRBJ1-2 | - | TRBV6-4 | - | TGTGCCAGCAGTGAGGGGGGGCTCGGCTATGGCTACACCTTC | CASSEGGLGYGYTF
TRBJ1-1 | few | TRBV11-2 | TRBD1 | TGTGCCAGCAGCTACAGGACAGGGGGGTACACTGAAGCTTTCTTT | CASSYRTGGYTEAFF
TRBJ1-5 | - | TRBV27 | - | TGTGCCAGCAGTTTAGTGGGCAAGCCCCAGCATTTT | CASSLVGKPQHF
TRBJ2-2 | - | TRBV19 | TRBD1 | TGTGCCAGTAGGCGACAGGGGGGGGACACCGGGGAGCTGTTTTTT | CASRRQGGDTGELFF
TRBJ2-2 | - | TRBV7-9 | - | TGTGCCAGCAGCTTAGCCAAACAGGGTGTACGAGTCACCGGGGAGCTGTTTTTT | CASSLAKQGVRVTGELFF
TRBJ1-4 | - | TRBV9 | - | TGTGCCAGCAGCGGCGGGGGGACGAGCGGAAAACTGTTTTTT | CASSGGGTSGKLFF
TRBJ2-3 | - | TRBV24-1 | - | TGTGCCACCAGTGATTCCGTAAGGAGTACGGCTACGCAGTATTTT | CATSDSVRSTATQYF
TRBJ2-1 | - | TRBV7-7 | TRBD2 | TGTGCCAGCAGCGTTGGACTAGCGGGGGTCCCGGAGCTCAACAATGAGCAGTTCTTC | CASSVGLAGVPELNNEQFF
TRBJ2-7 | - | TRBV7-2 | - | TGTGCCAGCAGCTTAGAGGAGGGGCCCTACGAGCAGTACTTC | CASSLEEGPYEQYF
TRBJ1-2 | - | TRBV6-1 | TRBD1 | TGTGCCAGCAGTTTTACAGGGGATGGCTACACCTTC | CASSFTGDGYTF
TRBJ1-5 | - | TRBV18 | TRBD1 | TGTGCCAGCTCACCGGACAGGACGGATCAGCCCCAGCATTTT | CASSPDRTDQPQHF
TRBJ2-3 | once | TRBV10-3 | - | TGTGCCATCAGTGACTCAGATACGCAGTATTTT | CAISDSDTQYF
TRBJ1-1 | - | TRBV7-3 | - | TGTGCCAGCAGCCTCGAGGGAGGGGGTGGAACTGAAGCTTTCTTT | CASSLEGGGGTEAFF
TRBJ1-6 | - | TRBV4-1 | - | TGCGCCAGCAGCCAAAATCCCTTGGGGGTGGGGGCATCTAATTCACCCCTCCACTTT | CASSQNPLGVGASNSPLHF
TRBJ1-5 | few | TRBV12-3/TRBV12-4 | - | TGTGCCAGCAGTTTCGGGGGGCAGCCCCAGCATTTT | CASSFGGQPQHF
TRBJ1-1 | - | TRBV7-2 | - | TGTGCCAGCAGCTTCAGAACTGAAGCTTTCTTT | CASSFRTEAFF
TRBJ1-3 | once | TRBV9 | TRBD1 | TGTGCCAGCAGCACCGCCGGGACAGGGGCTGGAAACACCATATATTTT | CASSTAGTGAGNTIYF
TRBJ2-1 | - | TRBV5-6 | TRBD2 | TGTGCCAGCAGCTTGCGCGGGGGCTCCTACAATGAGCAGTTCTTC | CASSLRGGSYNEQFF
TRBJ1-1 | - | TRBV6-6 | TRBD1 | TGTGCCAGCACCCCCTGGGGGCAGGGGGCCGGAACTGAAGCTTTCTTT | CASTPWGQGAGTEAFF
TRBJ2-2 | once | TRBV7-8 | - | TGTGCCAGCAGCTTAGCTGCTACCTGGAACACCGGGGAGCTGTTTTTT | CASSLAATWNTGELFF
TRBJ2-3 | - | TRBV6-5 | TRBD2 | TGTGCCAGCAGTTACTTCTCTAGCGGGGAGGAGTATTTT | CASSYFSSGEEYF
TRBJ2-1 | - | TRBV10-3 | - | TGTGCCATCAGTGGAAAACAAAAATACAATGAGCAGTTCTTC | CAISGKQKYNEQFF
TRBJ1-4 | - | TRBV9 | - | TGTGCCAGCAGCGTAGACCTAACCGGGGGATCTAATGAAAAACTGTTTTTT | CASSVDLTGGSNEKLFF
TRBJ1-2 | - | TRBV5-6 | - | TGTGCCAGCAGTATTGACAGAAACTATGGCTACACCTTC | CASSIDRNYGYTF
TRBJ1-2 | - | TRBV5-1 | - | TGCGCCAGCAGCGTATCAGTTAACTATGGCTACACCTTC | CASSVSVNYGYTF
TRBJ1-1 | - | TRBV24-1 | TRBD1 | TGTGCCACCAGTGATTCAGAGGACAGGTGGGGCACTGAAGCTTTCTTT | CATSDSEDRWGTEAFF
TRBJ1-2 | - | TRBV19 | - | TGTGCCAGTAGTATAGCGGAGGGTCCTTTCACCTTC | CASSIAEGPFTF
TRBJ2-4 | - | TRBV6-6 | - | TGTGCCAGCAGCCAAAGGCGGGTGGCGGGTAACATTCAGTACTTC | CASSQRRVAGNIQYF
TRBJ1-5 | - | TRBV28 | - | TGTGCCAGCAGTTTTCAACAGGGCCGGAAACATTTT | CASSFQQGRKHF
TRBJ1-1 | - | TRBV5-1 | TRBD1 | TGCGCCAGCAGCCCTCCTCCTCCGGGACAGGGGGGGACGGAAGCTTTCTTT | CASSPPPPGQGGTEAFF
TRBJ1-2 | - | TRBV5-1 | TRBD1 | TGCGCCAGCAGCAGGGACAGGCAGACTAACTATGGCTACACCTTC | CASSRDRQTNYGYTF
TRBJ1-4 | - | TRBV30 | TRBD1 | TGTGCCTGGAGTGGAGGGGGCTTGTCGGGTGAAAAACTGTTTTTT | CAWSGGGLSGEKLFF
TRBJ1-5 | - | TRBV6-5 | TRBD1 | TGTGCCAGCAGTTCGGGACAGGGCCAGAATCAGCCCCAGCATTTT | CASSSGQGQNQPQHF